Reported below is one T cell receptor (beta chain). The V end lost 7 bases, the J end lost 7 bases, and 16 bases lay between the germline ends. Per germline, CDR1 KGHSH and CDR2 LQKENI. The CDR3 is 13 residues long. This record belongs to a study of T cell changes during pregnancy in multiple sclerosis. Profiling relied on immunoSEQ multiplex PCR, and the TCRdb table lists in-frame clones only, not all of them. The table lists tens of thousands of clones, just over 90% of them singletons. The TCR sequence derives from a female donor with multiple sclerosis, enrolled in a pregnancy study. The source material was CD4+ T cells from peripheral blood mononuclear cells, sampled before pregnancy. The chain couples TRBV18 to TRBJ1-1; no clear D. CDR3 sequence (DNA): TGTGCCAGCTTAAACACCTGGCGGGGTGAAGCTTTCTTT. Its translation: CASLNTWRGEAFF.